This T cell receptor (beta chain) is from a study of radiation and T cells in renal cell carcinoma. Between the trimmed V and J ends, which lost 6 bases and 6 bases, there was a span of 15 bases. This CDR3 is 14 amino acids long. CDR1 is MDHEN and CDR2 is SYDVKM in the germline V gene. Overall study results and limits: No pretreatment tumor biopsies were available for baseline clonotypes. From baseline, blood top tumor clonotypes peaked at 2 weeks post-radiation.

Sample time point: blood 4 weeks post-SBRT, at nephrectomy. Described treatment: 15 Gy SBRT to primary tumor, nephrectomy 4 weeks later. Nephrectomy followed 15 Gy stereotactic body radiation by 4 weeks. After SBRT, blood was collected at 2 and 4 weeks, plus baseline. Produced via immunoSEQ multiplex PCR; TCRdb's table is partial and in-frame only. This table holds some 81,000 clones, 80% to 90% found once. This clone was detected only once. The antigen remains unidentified. The rearrangement uses TRBV28 and TRBJ2-1, with D maybe TRBD1 (5 bases). Source: blood, taken from a patient whose treatment included radiotherapy and nephrectomy. This receptor was identified in a woman between 65 and 79 years old with renal cell carcinoma. The CDR3 DNA follows: TGTGCCAGCAGCGCTTCAGCAACAGGCAATGAGCAGTTCTTC. Translated, it gives CASSASATGNEQFF.